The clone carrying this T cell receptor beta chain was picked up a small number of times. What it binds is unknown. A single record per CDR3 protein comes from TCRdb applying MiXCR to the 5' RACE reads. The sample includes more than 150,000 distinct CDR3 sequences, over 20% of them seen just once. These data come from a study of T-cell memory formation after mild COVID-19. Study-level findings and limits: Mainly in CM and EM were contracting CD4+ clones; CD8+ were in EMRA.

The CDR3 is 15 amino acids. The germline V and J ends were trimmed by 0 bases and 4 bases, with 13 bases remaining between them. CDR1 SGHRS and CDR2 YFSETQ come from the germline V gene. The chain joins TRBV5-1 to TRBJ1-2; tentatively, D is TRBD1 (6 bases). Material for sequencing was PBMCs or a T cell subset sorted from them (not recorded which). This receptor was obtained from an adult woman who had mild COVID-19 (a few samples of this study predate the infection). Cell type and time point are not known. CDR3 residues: CASSLGRGYIYGYTF. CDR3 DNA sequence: TGCGCCAGCAGCTTGGGAAGGGGGTACATCTATGGCTACACCTTC.